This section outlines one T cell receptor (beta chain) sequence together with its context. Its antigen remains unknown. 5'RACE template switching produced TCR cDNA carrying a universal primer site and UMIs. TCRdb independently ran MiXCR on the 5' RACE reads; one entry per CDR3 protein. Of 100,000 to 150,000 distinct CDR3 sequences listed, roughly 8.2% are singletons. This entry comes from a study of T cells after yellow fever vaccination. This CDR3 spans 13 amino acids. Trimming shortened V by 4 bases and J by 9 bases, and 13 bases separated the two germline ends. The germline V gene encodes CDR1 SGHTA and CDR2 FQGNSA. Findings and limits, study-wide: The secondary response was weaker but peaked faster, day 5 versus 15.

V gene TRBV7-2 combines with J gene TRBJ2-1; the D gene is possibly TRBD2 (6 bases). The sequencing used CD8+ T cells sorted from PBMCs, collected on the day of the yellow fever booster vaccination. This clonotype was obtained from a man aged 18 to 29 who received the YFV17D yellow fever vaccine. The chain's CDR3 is CASSWDLRGEQFF. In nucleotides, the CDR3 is TGTGCCAGCAGCTGGGACTTGCGGGGTGAGCAGTTCTTC.